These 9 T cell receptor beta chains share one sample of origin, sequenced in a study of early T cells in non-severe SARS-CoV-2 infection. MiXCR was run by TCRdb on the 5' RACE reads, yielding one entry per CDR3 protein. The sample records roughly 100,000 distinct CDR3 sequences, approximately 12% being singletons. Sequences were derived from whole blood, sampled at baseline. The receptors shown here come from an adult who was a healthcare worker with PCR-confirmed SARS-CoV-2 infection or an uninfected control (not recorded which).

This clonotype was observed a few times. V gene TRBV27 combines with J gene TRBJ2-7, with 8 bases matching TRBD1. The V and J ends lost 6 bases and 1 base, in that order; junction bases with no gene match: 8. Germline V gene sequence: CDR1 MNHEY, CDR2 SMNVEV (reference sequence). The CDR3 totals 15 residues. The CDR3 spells CASSPGQGISYEQYF. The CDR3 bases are TGTGCCAGCAGCCCTGGACAGGGCATATCCTACGAGCAGTACTTC.

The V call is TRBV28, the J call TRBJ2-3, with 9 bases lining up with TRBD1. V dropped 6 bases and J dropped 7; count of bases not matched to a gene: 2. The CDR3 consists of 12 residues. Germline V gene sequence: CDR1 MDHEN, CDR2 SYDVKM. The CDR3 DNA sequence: TGTGCCAGCAGAGACAGGGGGTATACGCAGTATTTT. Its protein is CASRDRGYTQYF.

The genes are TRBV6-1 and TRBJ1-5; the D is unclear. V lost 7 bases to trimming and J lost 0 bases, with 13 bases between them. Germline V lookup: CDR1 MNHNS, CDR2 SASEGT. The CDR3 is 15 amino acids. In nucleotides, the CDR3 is TGTGCCAGCACCTTAAACTGGGATAGCAATCAGCCCCAGCATTTT. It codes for CASTLNWDSNQPQHF.

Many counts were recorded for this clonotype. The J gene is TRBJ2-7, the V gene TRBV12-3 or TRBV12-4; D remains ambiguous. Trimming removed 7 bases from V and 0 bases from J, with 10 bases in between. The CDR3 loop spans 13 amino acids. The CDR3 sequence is CASTRVSSYEQYF. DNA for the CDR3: TGTGCCAGCACTAGGGTAAGCTCCTACGAGCAGTACTTC.

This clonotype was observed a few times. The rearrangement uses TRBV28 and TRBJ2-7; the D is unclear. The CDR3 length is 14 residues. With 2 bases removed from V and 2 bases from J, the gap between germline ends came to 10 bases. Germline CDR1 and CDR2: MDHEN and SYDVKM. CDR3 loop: CASSLMGFTYEQYF. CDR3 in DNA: TGTGCCAGCAGTTTAATGGGATTCACCTACGAGCAGTACTTC.

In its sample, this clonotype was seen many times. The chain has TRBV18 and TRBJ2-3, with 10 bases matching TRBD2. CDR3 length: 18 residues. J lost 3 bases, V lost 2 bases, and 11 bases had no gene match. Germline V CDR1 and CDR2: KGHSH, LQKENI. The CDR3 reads CASSPSLLAGRGTDTQYF. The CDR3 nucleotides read TGTGCCAGCTCACCAAGCCTACTAGCGGGGCGCGGTACAGATACGCAGTATTTT.

The CDR3 DNA is TGTGCCAGTAGTCCTTGGACAGCCCTTGGCACCGGGGAGCTGTTTTTT. Protein: CASSPWTALGTGELFF. The chain employs TRBV19 and TRBJ2-2; TRBD1 is a possible D gene (6 bases). The CDR3 is made up of 16 amino acids. The ends were cut back, 5 bases at V and 4 bases at J, with 17 bases in the middle. Germline loops: CDR1 LNHDA, CDR2 SQIVND (reference sequence).

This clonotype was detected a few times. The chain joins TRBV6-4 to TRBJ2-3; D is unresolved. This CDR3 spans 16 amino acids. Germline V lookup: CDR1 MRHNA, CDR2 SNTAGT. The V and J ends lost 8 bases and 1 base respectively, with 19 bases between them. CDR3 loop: CASPQKIMSGTDTQYF. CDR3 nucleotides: TGTGCCAGCCCACAAAAAATCATGTCGGGCACAGATACGCAGTATTTT.

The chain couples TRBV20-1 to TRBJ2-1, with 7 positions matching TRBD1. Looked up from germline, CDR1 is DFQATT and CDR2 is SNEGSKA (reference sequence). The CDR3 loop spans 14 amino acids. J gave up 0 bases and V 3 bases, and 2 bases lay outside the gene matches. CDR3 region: CSARNRGSYNEQFF. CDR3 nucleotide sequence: TGCAGTGCTAGGAACAGGGGCTCCTACAATGAGCAGTTCTTC.